This T cell receptor (beta chain) was obtained from a study of T cells in narcolepsy. V was cut by 7 bases and J by 14 bases, with 17 bases left in between. The V gene's germline CDR1 is MDHEN and CDR2 SYDVKM. The CDR3 extends over 11 amino acids. A word on this clone: The antigen is undetermined.

Some clones are missing from TCRdb's copy, which holds only in-frame ones; the method was immunoSEQ multiplex PCR. The sample carries about 32,000 clones, under 85% recorded once. The study, taken as a whole, reports: Healthy controls reportedly lacked the autoreactive clonotypes serially found in patients' blood.

The clonotype comes from a human donor in good health. The genes are TRBV28 and TRBJ1-2; the D is unclear. Material: memory (CD45RA-) CD4+ T cells from blood. The CDR3 region is CASIGVSERTF. CDR3 sequence (DNA): TGTGCCAGCATTGGGGTATCCGAAAGAACCTTC.